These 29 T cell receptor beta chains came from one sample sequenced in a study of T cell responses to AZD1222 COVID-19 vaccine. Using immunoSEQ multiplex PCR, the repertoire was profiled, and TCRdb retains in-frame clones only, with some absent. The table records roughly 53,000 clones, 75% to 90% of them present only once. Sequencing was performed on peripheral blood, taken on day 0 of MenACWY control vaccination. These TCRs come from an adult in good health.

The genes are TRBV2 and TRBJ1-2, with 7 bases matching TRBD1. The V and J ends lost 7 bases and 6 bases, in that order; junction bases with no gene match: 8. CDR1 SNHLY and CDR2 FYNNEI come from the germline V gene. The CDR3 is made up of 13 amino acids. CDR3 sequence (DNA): TGTGCCAGCAAGAGGGGGCGGGGGAATGGCTACACCTTC. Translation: CASKRGRGNGYTF.

Here the CDR3 DNA reads TGTGCCACCAGCAGAGTGGCGGGGAACACTGAAGCTTTCTTT. Translating it yields CATSRVAGNTEAFF. The chain combines TRBV15 with TRBJ1-1; D uncertain. V was trimmed by 1 base and J by 1 base, leaving 7 bases between them. The length of the CDR3 is 14 residues. Germline V CDR1 and CDR2: LNHNV, YYDKDF (reference sequence).

The CDR3 reads CAISPGAPDTQYF. CDR3 sequence (DNA): TGTGCCATCAGCCCCGGGGCACCAGATACGCAGTATTTT. This chain joins TRBV10-3 and TRBJ2-3, with D perhaps being TRBD1 or TRBD2 (5 bases each). The CDR3 is 13 amino acids. Trimming pared 6 bases from V and 4 bases from J, leaving 11 bases between. Germline V gives CDR1 ENHRY, CDR2 SYGVKD.

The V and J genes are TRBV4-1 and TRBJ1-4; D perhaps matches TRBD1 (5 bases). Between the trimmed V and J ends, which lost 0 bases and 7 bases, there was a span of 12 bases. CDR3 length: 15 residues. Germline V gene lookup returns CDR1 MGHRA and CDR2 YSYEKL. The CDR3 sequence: CASSQDLGAGEKLFF. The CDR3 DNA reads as TGCGCCAGCAGCCAAGATCTAGGGGCTGGTGAAAAACTGTTTTTT.

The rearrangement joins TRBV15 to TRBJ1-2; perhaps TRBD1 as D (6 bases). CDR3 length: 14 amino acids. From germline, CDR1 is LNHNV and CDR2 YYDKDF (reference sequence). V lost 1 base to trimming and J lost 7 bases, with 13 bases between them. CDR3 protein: CATSRARDTPGYTF. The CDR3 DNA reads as TGTGCCACCAGCAGAGCCCGGGACACTCCTGGCTACACCTTC.

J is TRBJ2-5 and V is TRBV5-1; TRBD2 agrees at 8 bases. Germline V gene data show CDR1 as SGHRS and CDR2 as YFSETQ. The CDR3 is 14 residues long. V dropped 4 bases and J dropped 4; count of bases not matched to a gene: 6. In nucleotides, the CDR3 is TGCGCCAGCAGCATCCTTAGCGGGACAGAGACCCAGTACTTC. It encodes CASSILSGTETQYF. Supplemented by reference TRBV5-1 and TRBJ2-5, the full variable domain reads KAGVTQTPRYLIKTRGQQVTLSCSPISGHRSVSWYQQTPGQGLQFLFEYFSETQRNKGNFPGRFSGRQFSNSRSEMNVSTLELGDSALYLCASSILSGTETQYFGPGTRLLVL.

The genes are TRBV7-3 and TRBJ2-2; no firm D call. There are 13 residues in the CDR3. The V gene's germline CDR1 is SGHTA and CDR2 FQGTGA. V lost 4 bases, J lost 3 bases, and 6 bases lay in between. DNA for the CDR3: TGTGCCAGCAGCTCCCCGGACACCGGGGAGCTGTTTTTT. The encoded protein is CASSSPDTGELFF.

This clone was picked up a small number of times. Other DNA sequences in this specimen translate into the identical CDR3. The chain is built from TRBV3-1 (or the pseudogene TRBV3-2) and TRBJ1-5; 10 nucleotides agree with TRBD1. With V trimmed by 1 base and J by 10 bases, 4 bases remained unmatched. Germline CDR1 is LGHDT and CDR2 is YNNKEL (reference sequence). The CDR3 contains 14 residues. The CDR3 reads CASSQGGTGVPQHF. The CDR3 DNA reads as TGTGCCAGCAGCCAAGGGGGGACAGGGGTACCCCAGCATTTT.

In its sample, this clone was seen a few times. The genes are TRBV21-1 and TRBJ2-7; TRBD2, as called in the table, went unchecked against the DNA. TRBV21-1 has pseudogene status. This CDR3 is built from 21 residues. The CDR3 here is CASSKGGIVGLAGGRTYEQYF. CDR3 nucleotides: TGTGCCAGCAGCAAAGGGGGTATTGTGGGACTAGCGGGAGGGAGGACCTACGAGCAGTACTTC.

The CDR3 DNA reads TGTGCCAGCAGCGTAACGGACGAGAACACTGAAGCTTTCTTT. This gives the protein CASSVTDENTEAFF. The V call is TRBV9, the J call TRBJ1-1; no reliable D call. From germline, CDR1 is SGDLS and CDR2 YYNGEE. Trimming left V 1 base short and J 1 base short, with 8 bases between. This CDR3 has 14 amino acids. The full variable domain, completed using reference TRBV9 and TRBJ1-1, is DSGVTQTPKHLITATGQRVTLRCSPRSGDLSVYWYQQSLDQGLQFLIQYYNGEERAKGNILERFSAQQFPDLHSELNLSSLELGDSALYFCASSVTDENTEAFFGQGTRLTVV.

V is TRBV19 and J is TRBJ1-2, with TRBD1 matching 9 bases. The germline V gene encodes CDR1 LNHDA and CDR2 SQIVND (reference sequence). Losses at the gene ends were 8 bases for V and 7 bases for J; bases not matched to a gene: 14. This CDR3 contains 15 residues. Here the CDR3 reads CASVTGTGQMGGYTF. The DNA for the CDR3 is TGTGCCAGTGTAACTGGGACAGGGCAGATGGGTGGCTACACCTTC.

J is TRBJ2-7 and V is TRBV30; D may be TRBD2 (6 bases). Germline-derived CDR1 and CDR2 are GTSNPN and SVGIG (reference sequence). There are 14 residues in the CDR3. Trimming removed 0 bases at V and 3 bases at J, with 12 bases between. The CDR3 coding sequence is TGTGCCTGGAGTGTAGGAGGGCTAGGCTACGAGCAGTACTTC. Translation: CAWSVGGLGYEQYF.

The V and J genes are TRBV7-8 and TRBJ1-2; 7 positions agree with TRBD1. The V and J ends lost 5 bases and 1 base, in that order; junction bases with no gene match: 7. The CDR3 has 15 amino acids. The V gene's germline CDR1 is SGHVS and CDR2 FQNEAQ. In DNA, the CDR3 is TGTGCCAGCAGCCAAGGGACAGCTAATAACTATGGCTACACCTTC. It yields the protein CASSQGTANNYGYTF.

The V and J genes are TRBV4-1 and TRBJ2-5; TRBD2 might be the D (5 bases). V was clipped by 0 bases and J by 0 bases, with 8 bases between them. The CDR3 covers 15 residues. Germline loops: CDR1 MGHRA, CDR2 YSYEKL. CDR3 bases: TGCGCCAGCAGCCAAGAGTGGAGGTACCAAGAGACCCAGTACTTC. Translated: CASSQEWRYQETQYF.

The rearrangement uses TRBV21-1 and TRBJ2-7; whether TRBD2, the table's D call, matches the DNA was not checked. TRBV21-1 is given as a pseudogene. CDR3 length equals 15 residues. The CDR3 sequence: CASSKVECRPSEQYF. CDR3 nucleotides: TGTGCCAGCAGCAAAGTAGAGTGTCGCCCTTCCGAGCAGTACTTC.

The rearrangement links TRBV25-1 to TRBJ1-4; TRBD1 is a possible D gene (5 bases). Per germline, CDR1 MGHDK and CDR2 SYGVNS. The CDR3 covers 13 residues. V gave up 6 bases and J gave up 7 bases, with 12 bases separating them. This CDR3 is CASRSGTSEKLFF. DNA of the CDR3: TGTGCCAGCAGGAGTGGGACGAGTGAAAAACTGTTTTTT.

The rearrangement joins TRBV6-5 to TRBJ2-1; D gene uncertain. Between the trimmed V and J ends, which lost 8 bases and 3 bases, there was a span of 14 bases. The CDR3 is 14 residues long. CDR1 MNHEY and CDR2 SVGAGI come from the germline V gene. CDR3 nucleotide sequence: TGTGCCAGCTCGACACTCCCGAACTACAATGAGCAGTTCTTC. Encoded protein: CASSTLPNYNEQFF.

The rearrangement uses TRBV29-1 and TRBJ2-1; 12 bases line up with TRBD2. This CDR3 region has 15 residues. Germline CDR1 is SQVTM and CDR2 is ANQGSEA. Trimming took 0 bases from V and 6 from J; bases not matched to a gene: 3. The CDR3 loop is CSVEDQLAGGNEQFF. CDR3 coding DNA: TGCAGCGTTGAAGATCAACTAGCGGGAGGCAATGAGCAGTTCTTC.

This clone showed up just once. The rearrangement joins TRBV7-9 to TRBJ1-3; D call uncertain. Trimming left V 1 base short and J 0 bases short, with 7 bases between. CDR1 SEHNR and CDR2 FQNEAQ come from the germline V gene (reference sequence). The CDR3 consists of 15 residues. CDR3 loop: CASSLGTASGNTIYF. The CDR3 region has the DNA TGTGCCAGCAGCTTAGGGACTGCCTCTGGAAACACCATATATTTT. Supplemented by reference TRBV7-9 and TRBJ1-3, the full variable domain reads DTGVSQNPRHKITKRGQNVTFRCDPISEHNRLYWYRQTLGQGPEFLTYFQNEAQLEKSRLLSDRFSAERPKGSFSTLEIQRTEQGDSAMYLCASSLGTASGNTIYFGEGSWLTVV.

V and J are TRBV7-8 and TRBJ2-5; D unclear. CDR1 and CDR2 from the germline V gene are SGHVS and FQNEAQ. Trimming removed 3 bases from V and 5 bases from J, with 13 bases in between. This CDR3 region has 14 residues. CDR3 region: CASSFGPRSETQYF. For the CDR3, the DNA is TGTGCCAGCAGCTTCGGCCCCCGGTCGGAGACCCAGTACTTC.

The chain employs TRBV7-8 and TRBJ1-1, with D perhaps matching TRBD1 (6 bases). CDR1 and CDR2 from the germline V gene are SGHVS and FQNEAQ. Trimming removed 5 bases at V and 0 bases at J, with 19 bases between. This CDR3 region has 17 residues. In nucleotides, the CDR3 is TGTGCCAGCAGCCCAAGGGGGGTCTCGGTGGTGAACACTGAAGCTTTCTTT. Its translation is CASSPRGVSVVNTEAFF.

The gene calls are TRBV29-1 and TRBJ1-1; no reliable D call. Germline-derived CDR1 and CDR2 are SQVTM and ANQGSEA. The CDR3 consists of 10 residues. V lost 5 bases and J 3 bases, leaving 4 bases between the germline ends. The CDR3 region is CSVRDTEAFF. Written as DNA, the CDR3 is TGCAGCGTTCGCGACACTGAAGCTTTCTTT.

As DNA, the CDR3 is TGTGCCAGCAGCTCCCATCGGGGCACAGAGCCTTCCTACGAGCAGTACTTC. It encodes CASSSHRGTEPSYEQYF. The rearrangement joins TRBV27 to TRBJ2-7, with D perhaps matching TRBD1 or TRBD2 (5 bases each). Germline CDR1 MNHEY, CDR2 SMNVEV (reference sequence). The CDR3 has 17 residues. The V end was cut by 6 bases, the J end by 1 base, with 22 bases between.

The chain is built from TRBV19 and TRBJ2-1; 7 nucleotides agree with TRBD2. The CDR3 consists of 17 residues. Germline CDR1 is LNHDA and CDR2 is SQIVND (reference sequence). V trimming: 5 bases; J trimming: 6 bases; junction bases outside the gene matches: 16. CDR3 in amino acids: CASSPRPPGGTSNEQFF. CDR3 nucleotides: TGTGCCAGTAGTCCCCGACCCCCGGGAGGAACTTCCAATGAGCAGTTCTTC. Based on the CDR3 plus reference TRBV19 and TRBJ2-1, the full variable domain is DGGITQSPKYLFRKEGQNVTLSCEQNLNHDAMYWYRQDPGQGLRLIYYSQIVNDFQKGDIAEGYSVSREKKESFPLTVTSAQKNPTAFYLCASSPRPPGGTSNEQFFGPGTRLTVL.

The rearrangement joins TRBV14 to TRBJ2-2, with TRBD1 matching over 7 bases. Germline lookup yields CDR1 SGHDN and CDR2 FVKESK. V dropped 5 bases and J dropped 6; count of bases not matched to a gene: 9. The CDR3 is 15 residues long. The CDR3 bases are TGTGCCAGCAGCTTGCTAAACAGGGGTGCCGGGGAGCTGTTTTTT. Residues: CASSLLNRGAGELFF.

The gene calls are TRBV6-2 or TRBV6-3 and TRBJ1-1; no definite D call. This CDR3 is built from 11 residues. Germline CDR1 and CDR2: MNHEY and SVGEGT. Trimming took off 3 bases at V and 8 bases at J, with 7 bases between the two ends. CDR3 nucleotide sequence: TGTGCCAGCAGTTATGGGCAAGAAGCTTTCTTT. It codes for CASSYGQEAFF.

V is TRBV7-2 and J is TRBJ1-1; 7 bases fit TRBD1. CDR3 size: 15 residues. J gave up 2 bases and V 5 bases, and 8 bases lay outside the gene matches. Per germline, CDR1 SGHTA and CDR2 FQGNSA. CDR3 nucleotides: TGTGCCAGCAGCCTAACAAGGACAGGTAACACTGAAGCTTTCTTT. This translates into CASSLTRTGNTEAFF.

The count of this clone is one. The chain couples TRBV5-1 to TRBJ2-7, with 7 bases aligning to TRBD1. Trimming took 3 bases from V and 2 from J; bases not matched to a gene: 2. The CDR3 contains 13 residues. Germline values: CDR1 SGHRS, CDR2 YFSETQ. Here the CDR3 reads CASSWGQTYEQYF. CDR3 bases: TGCGCCAGCAGCTGGGGACAGACCTACGAGCAGTACTTC.

CDR3 amino acids: CASSARQGDETQYF. The CDR3 DNA reads TGTGCCAGCAGCGCCAGACAGGGCGATGAGACCCAGTACTTC. The chain couples TRBV5-4 to TRBJ2-5, with 7 bases matching TRBD1. CDR1 and CDR2 (germline): SGHNT, YYREEE (reference sequence). Trimming at V came to 4 bases and at J to 5 bases, leaving 8 bases not matched to a gene. The CDR3 spans 14 residues.